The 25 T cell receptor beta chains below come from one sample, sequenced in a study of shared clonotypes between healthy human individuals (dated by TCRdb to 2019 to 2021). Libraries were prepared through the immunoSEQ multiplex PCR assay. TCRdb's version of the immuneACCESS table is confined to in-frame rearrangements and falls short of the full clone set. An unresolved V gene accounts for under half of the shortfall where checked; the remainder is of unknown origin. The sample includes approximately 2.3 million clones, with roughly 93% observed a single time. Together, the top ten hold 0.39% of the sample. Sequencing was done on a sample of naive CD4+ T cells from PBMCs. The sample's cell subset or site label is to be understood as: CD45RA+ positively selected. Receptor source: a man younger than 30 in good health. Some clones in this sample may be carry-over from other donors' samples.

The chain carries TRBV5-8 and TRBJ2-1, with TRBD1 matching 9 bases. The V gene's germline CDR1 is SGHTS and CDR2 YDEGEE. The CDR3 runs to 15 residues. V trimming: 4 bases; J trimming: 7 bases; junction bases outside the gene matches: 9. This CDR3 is CASSIRDRVWNEQFF. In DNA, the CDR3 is TGTGCCAGCAGCATCCGGGACAGGGTCTGGAATGAGCAGTTCTTC.

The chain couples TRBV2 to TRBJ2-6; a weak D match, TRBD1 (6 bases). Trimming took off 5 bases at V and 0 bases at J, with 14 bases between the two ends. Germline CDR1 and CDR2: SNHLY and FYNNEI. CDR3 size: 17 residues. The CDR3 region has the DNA TGTGCCAGCAGTATACAGGGCCCGAGCTCTGGGGCCAACGTCCTGACTTTC. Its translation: CASSIQGPSSGANVLTF.

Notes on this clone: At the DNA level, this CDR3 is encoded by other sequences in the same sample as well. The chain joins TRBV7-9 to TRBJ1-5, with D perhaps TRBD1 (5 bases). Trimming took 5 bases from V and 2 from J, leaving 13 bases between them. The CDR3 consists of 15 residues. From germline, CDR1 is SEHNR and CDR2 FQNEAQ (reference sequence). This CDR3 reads CASSPAGGGNQPQHF. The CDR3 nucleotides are TGTGCCAGCAGCCCTGCGGGGGGGGGCAATCAGCCCCAGCATTTT. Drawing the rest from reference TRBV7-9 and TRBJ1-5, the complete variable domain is DTGVSQNPRHKITKRGQNVTFRCDPISEHNRLYWYRQTLGQGPEFLTYFQNEAQLEKSRLLSDRFSAERPKGSFSTLEIQRTEQGDSAMYLCASSPAGGGNQPQHFGDGTRLSIL.

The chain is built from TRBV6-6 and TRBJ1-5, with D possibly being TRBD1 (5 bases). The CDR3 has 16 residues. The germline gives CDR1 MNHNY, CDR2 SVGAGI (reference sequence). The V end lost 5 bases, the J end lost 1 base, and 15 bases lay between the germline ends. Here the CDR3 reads CASSGGREGSNQPQHF. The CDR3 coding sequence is TGTGCCAGCAGTGGAGGCCGGGAGGGGAGCAATCAGCCCCAGCATTTT.

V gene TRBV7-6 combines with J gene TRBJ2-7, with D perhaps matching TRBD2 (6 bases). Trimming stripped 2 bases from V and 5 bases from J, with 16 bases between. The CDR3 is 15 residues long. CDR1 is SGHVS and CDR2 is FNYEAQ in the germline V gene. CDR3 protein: CASSLQAGYTNEQYF. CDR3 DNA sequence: TGTGCCAGCAGCTTACAAGCGGGTTATACTAACGAGCAGTACTTC.

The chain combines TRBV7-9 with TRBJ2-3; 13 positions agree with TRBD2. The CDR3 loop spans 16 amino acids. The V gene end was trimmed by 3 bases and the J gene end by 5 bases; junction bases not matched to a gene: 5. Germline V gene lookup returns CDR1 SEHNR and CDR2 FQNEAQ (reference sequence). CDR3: CASSFQGTSGEDTQYF. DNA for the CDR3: TGTGCCAGCAGCTTCCAGGGGACTAGCGGGGAAGATACGCAGTATTTT.

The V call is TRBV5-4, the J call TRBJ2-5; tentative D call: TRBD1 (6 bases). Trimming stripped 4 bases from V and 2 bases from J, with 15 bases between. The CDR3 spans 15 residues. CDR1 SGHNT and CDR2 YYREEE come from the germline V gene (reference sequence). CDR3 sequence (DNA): TGTGCCAGCAGCGTAGGGGGTCCCTTACAAGAGACCCAGTACTTC. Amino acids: CASSVGGPLQETQYF.

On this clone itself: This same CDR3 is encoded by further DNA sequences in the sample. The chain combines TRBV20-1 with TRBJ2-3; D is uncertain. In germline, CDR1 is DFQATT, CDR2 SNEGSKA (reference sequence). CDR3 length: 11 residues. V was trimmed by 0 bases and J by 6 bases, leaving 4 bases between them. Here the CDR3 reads CSARDLDTQYF. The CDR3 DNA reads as TGCAGTGCTAGAGATCTCGATACGCAGTATTTT.

The CDR3 sequence: CASSGGWQETQYF. CDR3 nucleotides: TGTGCCAGCAGTGGCGGCTGGCAAGAGACCCAGTACTTC. The chain carries TRBV2 and TRBJ2-5; D is undetermined. Trimming removed 4 bases at V and 2 bases at J, with 8 bases between. In germline, CDR1 is SNHLY, CDR2 FYNNEI. The CDR3 contains 13 residues.

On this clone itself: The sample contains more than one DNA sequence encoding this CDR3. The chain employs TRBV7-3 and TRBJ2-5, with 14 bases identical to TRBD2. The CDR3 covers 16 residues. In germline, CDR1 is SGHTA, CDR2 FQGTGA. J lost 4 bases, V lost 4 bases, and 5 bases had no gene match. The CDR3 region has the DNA TGTGCCAGCAGCTCCCGACTAGCGGGAGGGGGAGAGACCCAGTACTTC. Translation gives CASSSRLAGGGETQYF.

The CDR3 here is CASSPPNTRGSYNEQFF. CDR3 DNA: TGTGCCAGCAGCCCCCCCAACACCCGAGGGTCCTACAATGAGCAGTTCTTC. The V call is TRBV7-3, the J call TRBJ2-1; D perhaps matches TRBD2 (5 bases). There are 17 residues in the CDR3. Germline lookup yields CDR1 SGHTA and CDR2 FQGTGA. The V end lost 5 bases, the J end lost 1 base, and 18 bases lay between the germline ends. The whole variable domain, filled in from reference TRBV7-3 and TRBJ2-1, reads GAGVSQTPSNKVTEKGKYVELRCDPISGHTALYWYRQSLGQGPEFLIYFQGTGAADDSGLPNDRFFAVRPEGSVSTLKIQRTERGDSAVYLCASSPPNTRGSYNEQFFGPGTRLTVL.

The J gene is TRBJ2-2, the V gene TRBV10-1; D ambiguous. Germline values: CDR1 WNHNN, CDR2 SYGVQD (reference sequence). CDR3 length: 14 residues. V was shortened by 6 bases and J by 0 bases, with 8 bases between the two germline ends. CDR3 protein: CASSGPSNTGELFF. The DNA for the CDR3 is TGCGCCAGCAGCGGGCCGTCGAACACCGGGGAGCTGTTTTTT.

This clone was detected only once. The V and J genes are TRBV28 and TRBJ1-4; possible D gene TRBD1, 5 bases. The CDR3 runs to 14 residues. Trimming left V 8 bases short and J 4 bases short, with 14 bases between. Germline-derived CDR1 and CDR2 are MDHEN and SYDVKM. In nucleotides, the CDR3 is TGTGCCAGCCACCGGGGGGGAGATAATGAAAAACTGTTTTTT. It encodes CASHRGGDNEKLFF.

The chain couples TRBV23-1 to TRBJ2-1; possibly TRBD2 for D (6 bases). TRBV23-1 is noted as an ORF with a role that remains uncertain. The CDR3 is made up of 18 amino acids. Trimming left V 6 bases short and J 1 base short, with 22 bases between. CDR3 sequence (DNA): TGCGCCAGCAGCCCCGGCATGGCCATTAGCGGATCCTACAATGAGCAGTTCTTC. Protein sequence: CASSPGMAISGSYNEQFF.

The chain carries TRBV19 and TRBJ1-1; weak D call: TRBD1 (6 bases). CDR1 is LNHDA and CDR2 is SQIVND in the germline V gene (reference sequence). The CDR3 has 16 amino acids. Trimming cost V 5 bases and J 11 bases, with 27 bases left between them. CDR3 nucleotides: TGTGCCAGTAGTCCTCCCCCTTCGGGGGCCCCCACGAGGGCTTTCTTT. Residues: CASSPPPSGAPTRAFF.

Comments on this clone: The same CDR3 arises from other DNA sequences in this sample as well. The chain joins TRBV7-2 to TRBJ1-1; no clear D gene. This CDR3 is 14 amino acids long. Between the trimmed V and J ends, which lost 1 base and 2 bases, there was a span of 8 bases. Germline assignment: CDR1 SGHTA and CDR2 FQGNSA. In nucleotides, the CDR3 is TGTGCCAGCAGCTTAGGAGGGAGAAACACTGAAGCTTTCTTT. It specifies CASSLGGRNTEAFF.

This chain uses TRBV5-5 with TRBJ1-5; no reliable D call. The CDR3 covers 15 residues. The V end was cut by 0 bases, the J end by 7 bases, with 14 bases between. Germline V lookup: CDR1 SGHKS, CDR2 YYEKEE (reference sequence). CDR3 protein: CASSLGPERYQPQHF. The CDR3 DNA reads TGTGCCAGCAGCTTGGGTCCCGAAAGGTACCAGCCCCAGCATTTT.

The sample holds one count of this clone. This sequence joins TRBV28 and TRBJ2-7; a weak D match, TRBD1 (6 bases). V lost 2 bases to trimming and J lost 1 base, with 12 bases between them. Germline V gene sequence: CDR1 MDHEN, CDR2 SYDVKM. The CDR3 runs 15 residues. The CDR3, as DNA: TGTGCCAGCAGTTTAGGGGCCAGGGGTTCCTACGAGCAGTACTTC. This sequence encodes CASSLGARGSYEQYF.

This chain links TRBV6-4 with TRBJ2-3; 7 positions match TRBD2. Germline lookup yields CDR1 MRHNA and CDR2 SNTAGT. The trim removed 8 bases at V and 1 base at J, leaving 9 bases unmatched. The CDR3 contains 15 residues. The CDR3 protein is CASRKLASGTDTQYF. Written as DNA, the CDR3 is TGTGCCAGCCGTAAACTAGCGTCTGGCACAGATACGCAGTATTTT.

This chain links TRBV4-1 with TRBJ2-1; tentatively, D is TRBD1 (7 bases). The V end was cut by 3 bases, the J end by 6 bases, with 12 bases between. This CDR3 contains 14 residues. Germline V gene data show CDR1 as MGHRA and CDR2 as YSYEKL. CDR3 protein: CASSQGGQINEQFF. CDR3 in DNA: TGCGCCAGCAGCCAGGGGGGACAGATCAATGAGCAGTTCTTC.

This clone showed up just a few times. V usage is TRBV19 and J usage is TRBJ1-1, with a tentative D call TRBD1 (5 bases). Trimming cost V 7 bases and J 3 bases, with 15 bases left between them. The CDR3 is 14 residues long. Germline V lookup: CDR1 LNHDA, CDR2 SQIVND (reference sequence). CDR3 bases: TGTGCCAGTAACGGGGCCCCGACATACACTGAAGCTTTCTTT. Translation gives CASNGAPTYTEAFF.

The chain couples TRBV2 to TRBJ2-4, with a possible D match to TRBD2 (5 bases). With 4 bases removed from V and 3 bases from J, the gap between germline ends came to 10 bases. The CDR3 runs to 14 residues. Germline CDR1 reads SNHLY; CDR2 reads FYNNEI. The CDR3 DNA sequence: TGTGCCAGCAGTGTAAGCGGTCTCAAAAACATTCAGTACTTC. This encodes CASSVSGLKNIQYF. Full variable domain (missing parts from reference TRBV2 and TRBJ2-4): EPEVTQTPSHQVTQMGQEVILRCVPISNHLYFYWYRQILGQKVEFLVSFYNNEISEKSEIFDDQFSVERPDGSNFTLKIRSTKLEDSAMYFCASSVSGLKNIQYFGAGTRLSVL.

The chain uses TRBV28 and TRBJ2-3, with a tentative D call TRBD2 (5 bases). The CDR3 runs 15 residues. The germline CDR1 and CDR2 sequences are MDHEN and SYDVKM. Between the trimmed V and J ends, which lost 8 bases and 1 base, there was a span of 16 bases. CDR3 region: CASHRATRGTDTQYF. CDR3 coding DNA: TGTGCCAGCCACCGAGCGACGCGGGGCACAGATACGCAGTATTTT.

CDR3 nucleotide sequence: TGTGCCATCAGTGGGGGACAAGACACCGGGGAGCTGTTTTTT. This sequence encodes CAISGGQDTGELFF. The chain is built from TRBV10-3 and TRBJ2-2; D is perhaps TRBD1 (6 bases). V lost 4 bases to trimming and J lost 3 bases, with 9 bases between them. CDR1 is ENHRY and CDR2 is SYGVKD in the germline V gene. This CDR3 is 14 amino acids long.

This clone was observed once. The CDR3 bases are TGCGCCAGCAGCTCACTCCGGGACAGCACAGATACGCAGTATTTT. This sequence encodes CASSSLRDSTDTQYF. The chain recombines TRBV5-1 with TRBJ2-3; TRBD1 or TRBD2 may be the D gene (5 bases each). From germline, CDR1 is SGHRS and CDR2 YFSETQ. The germline V and J ends were trimmed by 3 bases and 0 bases, with 11 bases remaining between them. The CDR3 contains 15 residues. Together with reference TRBV5-1 and TRBJ2-3, the CDR3 gives the full variable domain: KAGVTQTPRYLIKTRGQQVTLSCSPISGHRSVSWYQQTPGQGLQFLFEYFSETQRNKGNFPGRFSGRQFSNSRSEMNVSTLELGDSALYLCASSSLRDSTDTQYFGPGTRLTVL.